This T cell receptor (beta chain) was identified during a study of multiple sclerosis patients with progressive multifocal leukoencephalopathy. The time point: 12 to 13 months of natalizumab therapy. V gave up 0 bases and J gave up 5 bases; unmatched junction bases: 12. From germline, CDR1 is GTSNPN and CDR2 SVGIG (reference sequence). The CDR3 length is 16 residues. Worth noting for this clone: Its antigen remains unidentified.

The study's findings and limits: Before and during natalizumab, the clones expanded at PML already existed. At PML onset, no shared TRBV or TRBJ gene usage was seen.

Assay: immunoSEQ multiplex PCR; the TCRdb copy retains only in-frame clones and omits some. Of 30,000 or so clones listed, 90% are singletons. This TCR derives from a human donor with multiple sclerosis. This sequence joins TRBV30 and TRBJ1-1; 7 bases are shared with TRBD1. The sample consisted of PBMCs, taken from a patient treated with natalizumab. DNA of the CDR3: TGTGCCTGGAGTGTACGGCGGAGGGGGCAGAGAACTGAAGCTTTCTTT. Its translation: CAWSVRRRGQRTEAFF.